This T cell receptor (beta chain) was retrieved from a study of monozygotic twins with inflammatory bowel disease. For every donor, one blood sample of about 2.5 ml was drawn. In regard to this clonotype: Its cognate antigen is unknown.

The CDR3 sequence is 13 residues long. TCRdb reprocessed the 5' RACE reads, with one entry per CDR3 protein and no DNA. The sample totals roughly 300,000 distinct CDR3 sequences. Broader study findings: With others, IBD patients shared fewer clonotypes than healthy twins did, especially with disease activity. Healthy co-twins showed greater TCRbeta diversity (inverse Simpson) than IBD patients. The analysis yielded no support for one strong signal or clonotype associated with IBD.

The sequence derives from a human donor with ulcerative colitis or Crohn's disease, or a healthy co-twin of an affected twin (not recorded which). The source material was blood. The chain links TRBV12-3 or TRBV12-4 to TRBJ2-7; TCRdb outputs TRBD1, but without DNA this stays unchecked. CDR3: CASTRQTGYEQYF.